This TCR beta chain originates from a study of T cell clonality in common variable immunodeficiency. About this clone itself: Its antigen is currently unknown. The DNA ends 3 residues before the CDR3 does, and the rest of the CDR3 is filled in from the germline J gene.

CVID subjects were neither ill nor on immunomodulatory or immunosuppressive medication at sampling. Overall study results and limits: Reportedly, TCR beta sequences from common variable immunodeficiency showed fewer deletions and N-nucleotide insertions. CVID patient heterogeneity limited repertoire-clinical complication correlations. Shared TCRbeta clones were fewer between CVID subjects than controls.

The V segment lost 4 bases and the J segment 0 bases; nucleotides outside the gene matches: 6. Germline CDR1 is MNHNS and CDR2 is SASEGT. CDR3 length: 16 amino acids. CVID and control samples used equivalent genomic DNA input. Sequencing was performed with immunoSEQ multiplex PCR; in TCRdb, only in-frame clones are kept and a portion is missing. This sample carries around 33,000 clones, none of them present only once. The clonotype was recovered from a human donor with common variable immunodeficiency. The chain uses TRBV6-1 and TRBJ2-7; 10 nucleotides align to TRBD1. Material: peripheral blood mononuclear cells. CDR3 DNA (partial): TGTGCCAGCAGTGCCAGGACAGGGGGGATCTCCTACGAG. It specifies CASSARTGGISYE. The full CDR3 sequence reads CASSARTGGISYEQYF.